This TCR beta chain derives from a study of human T cells and chemical hapten exposure. For the study at large: Scalp application of diphenylcyclopropenone was performed weekly in patients across the entire approximately 24-week study. Patch tests put 0.01% DPC on the upper back, and the results were checked at 6 days.

This clonotype has ten or more counts. This CDR3 region has 14 residues. Germline V lookup: CDR1 LGHDT, CDR2 YNNKEL (reference sequence). J gave up 7 bases and V 3 bases, and 7 bases lay outside the gene matches. Regarding time point: patch test 3, about 24 weeks after DPC sensitization. Treatment defined: therapeutic diphenylcyclopropenone sensitization with weekly scalp DPC. Using its own MiXCR run on the RACE reads, TCRdb lists one record per CDR3 protein. Of some 52,000 distinct CDR3 sequences listed, 9.9% are singletons. This TCR derives from a woman aged 40 to 55 with alopecia areata. Some clones in this sample may be carry-over from other donors' samples. The chain links TRBV3-1 to TRBJ1-2; TRBD1 matches 8 bases. Material: whole blood, obtained in connection with sensitization to the hapten diphenylcyclopropenone (DPC). The CDR3 loop is CASSHRTGWSGYTF. The DNA for the CDR3 is TGTGCCAGCAGCCACCGGACAGGGTGGAGTGGCTACACCTTC. Combining the CDR3 with reference TRBV3-1 and TRBJ1-2 gives the whole variable domain DTAVSQTPKYLVTQMGNDKSIKCEQNLGHDTMYWYKQDSKKFLKIMFSYNNKELIINETVPNRFSPKSPDKAHLNLHINSLELGDSAVYFCASSHRTGWSGYTFGSGTRLTVV.